These T cell receptor beta chains were read from a single sample in a study of cytomegalovirus exposure and HLA in healthy donors. Measured with immunoSEQ multiplex PCR; TCRdb has only the in-frame clones, and not every one. The sample consists of about 140,000 clones, 75% to 90% of them appearing once. Sequenced: PBMCs. All receptors come from a female donor in good health and CMV-seronegative. CDR3s include the opening cysteine and the closing phenylalanine or tryptophan. A D gene is named only where the DNA matches it firmly. Some rows have no size entry. The others give once, few or many, or a class for an expanded clone.

TRBD1	few	TRBV19	TRBJ1-5	CASMDRGYYQPQHF	TGTGCCAGTATGGACAGGGGTTATTATCAGCCCCAGCATTTT
-	-	TRBV19	TRBJ1-2	CASSPEGINYGYTF	TGTGCCAGTAGTCCAGAGGGCATTAACTATGGCTACACCTTC
TRBD1	-	TRBV27	TRBJ2-7	CASSDRDRVYEQYF	TGTGCCAGCAGCGACCGGGACAGAGTCTACGAGCAGTACTTC
TRBD2	-	TRBV19	TRBJ2-7	CASSTTSGRYEQYF	TGTGCCAGTAGTACGACTAGCGGGAGGTACGAGCAGTACTTC
TRBD1	-	TRBV28	TRBJ1-3	CASSRRQGARGNTIYF	TGTGCCAGCAGTAGGCGACAGGGGGCGCGAGGAAACACCATATATTTT
-	-	TRBV6-5	TRBJ2-2	CASSTRRVNTGELFF	TGTGCCAGCAGTACCAGACGGGTTAACACCGGGGAGCTGTTTTTT
TRBD2	-	TRBV6-6	TRBJ2-7	CASSYLAGNYEQYF	TGTGCCAGCAGTTATTTAGCGGGAAACTACGAGCAGTACTTC
-	-	TRBV6-1	TRBJ2-3	CAIIRLAGFPDTQYF	TGTGCCATCATCAGGTTAGCAGGGTTCCCAGATACGCAGTATTTT
-	few	TRBV29-1	TRBJ1-1	CSVVGGRGEAFF	TGCAGCGTTGTCGGGGGTCGGGGGGAGGCTTTCTTT
-	-	TRBV6-5	TRBJ2-7	CASRSGHPYEQYF	TGTGCCAGCAGATCCGGACATCCCTACGAGCAGTACTTC
-	-	TRBV30	TRBJ2-7	CAWSPLSYEQYF	TGTGCCTGGAGTCCCCTCTCCTACGAGCAGTACTTC
TRBD2	-	TRBV7-7	TRBJ2-2	CASSPEASGRNFGELFF	TGTGCCAGCAGCCCTGAGGCTAGCGGGAGAAATTTCGGGGAGCTGTTTTTT
TRBD1	-	TRBV12-5	TRBJ2-1	CASGLFRDRALSYNEQFF	TGTGCTAGTGGTTTGTTCCGGGACAGGGCCCTCTCCTACAATGAGCAGTTCTTC
-	many	TRBV4-1	TRBJ2-2	CASSQIVRITGELFF	TGCGCCAGCAGCCAAATCGTCAGGATCACCGGGGAGCTGTTTTTT
TRBD2	-	TRBV29-1	TRBJ2-3	CSVDAGGDTQYF	TGCAGCGTTGATGCGGGAGGGGATACGCAGTATTTT
TRBD2	few	TRBV7-7	TRBJ2-5	CASSFGGSGETQYF	TGTGCTAGCAGCTTCGGCGGGAGTGGGGAGACCCAGTACTTC
TRBD1	-	TRBV7-9	TRBJ2-3	CASSLLGQGTRTNTQYF	TGTGCCAGCAGCTTATTAGGACAGGGGACACGCACAAATACGCAGTATTTT
-	-	TRBV5-4	TRBJ2-5	CASSSDQTGYQETQYF	TGTGCCAGCAGCTCGGACCAGACAGGATACCAAGAGACCCAGTACTTC
TRBD2	-	TRBV19	TRBJ2-3	CASSIAVLAGGPDTQYF	TGTGCCAGTAGTATAGCTGTACTAGCGGGAGGTCCAGATACGCAGTATTTT
-	few	TRBV28	TRBJ1-5	CASNSMPQHF	TGTGCCAGTAACTCGATGCCCCAGCATTTT
TRBD1	-	TRBV5-4	TRBJ2-5	CASRAGQGAGETQYF	TGTGCCAGCAGAGCTGGACAGGGGGCTGGGGAGACCCAGTACTTC
TRBD1	-	TRBV19	TRBJ1-1	CASSGGQGDTEAFF	TGTGCCAGTAGTGGGGGACAGGGTGACACTGAAGCTTTCTTT
-	-	TRBV5-1	TRBJ1-1	CASSLGHLNTEAFF	TGCGCCAGCAGCTTGGGACACCTGAACACTGAAGCTTTCTTT
-	-	TRBV5-1	TRBJ1-2	CASSLAAGVSHGYTF	TGCGCCAGCAGCTTGGCAGCAGGGGTATCTCATGGCTACACCTTC
TRBD2	-	TRBV4-1	TRBJ2-6	CASSQAPSGSVGANVLTF	TGCGCCAGCAGCCAAGCGCCTAGCGGGAGCGTTGGGGCCAACGTCCTGACTTTC
-	-	TRBV7-2	TRBJ1-2	CASSPRINYGYTF	TGTGCCAGCAGCCCTAGGATTAACTATGGCTACACCTTC
TRBD1	-	TRBV19	TRBJ1-1	CASSHGTVNTEAFF	TGTGCCAGTAGTCACGGGACAGTGAACACTGAAGCTTTCTTT
-	-	TRBV2	TRBJ2-7	CASSGQESSYEQYF	TGTGCCAGCAGTGGACAGGAAAGCTCCTACGAGCAGTACTTC
TRBD1	-	TRBV13	TRBJ1-5	CASSLGRGQGLVQPQHF	TGTGCCAGCAGCTTAGGCCGGGGACAGGGATTAGTTCAGCCCCAGCATTTT
-	once	TRBV9	TRBJ2-3	CASSVGLVGTDTQYF	TGTGCCAGCAGCGTAGGACTAGTGGGCACAGATACGCAGTATTTT
-	-	TRBV29-1	TRBJ2-5	CSVETTELQETQYF	TGCAGCGTTGAGACGACAGAACTCCAAGAGACCCAGTACTTC
TRBD2	-	TRBV6-6	TRBJ2-7	CASRGPGGYEQYF	TGTGCCAGCAGGGGGCCGGGGGGCTACGAGCAGTACTTC
TRBD2	once	TRBV29-1	TRBJ2-7	CSVQIAGSYEQYF	TGCAGCGTACAGATAGCGGGCTCCTACGAGCAGTACTTC
TRBD1	-	TRBV19	TRBJ1-1	CASSMLWDSPEAFF	TGTGCCAGTAGTATGCTATGGGACAGTCCTGAAGCTTTCTTT
TRBD1	-	TRBV27	TRBJ2-7	CATMTGTGISYEQYF	TGTGCCACCATGACAGGGACAGGTATCTCCTACGAGCAGTACTTC
TRBD1	-	TRBV4-1	TRBJ1-1	CASSQETGIKNTEAFF	TGCGCCAGCAGCCAAGAGACAGGGATAAAGAACACTGAAGCTTTCTTT
TRBD1	-	TRBV18	TRBJ2-5	CASSVTGVETQYF	TGTGCCAGCTCAGTGACAGGGGTGGAGACCCAGTACTTC
-	-	TRBV28	TRBJ2-7	CASRALAGKEVLADYYEQYF	TGTGCCAGCAGGGCCCTGGCAGGGAAAGAGGTGTTAGCGGACTACTACGAGCAGTACTTC
TRBD2	-	TRBV9	TRBJ2-1	CASTETSGFNEQFF	TGTGCCAGCACCGAAACTAGCGGCTTCAATGAGCAGTTCTTC
-	-	TRBV19	TRBJ1-2	CAVARGMGRSGGYTF	TGCGCAGTGGCCAGGGGAATGGGGCGGAGTGGTGGCTACACCTTC
TRBD1	-	TRBV5-4	TRBJ2-1	CASSYQGASYNEQFF	TGTGCCAGCAGCTACCAGGGGGCATCCTACAATGAGCAGTTCTTC
-	-	TRBV6-1	TRBJ2-5	CASSEFRGETQYF	TGTGCCAGCAGTGAATTCAGGGGAGAGACCCAGTACTTC
TRBD1	-	TRBV7-3	TRBJ2-5	CASSIIPGQKETQYF	TGTGCCAGCAGCATAATCCCGGGACAGAAAGAGACCCAGTACTTC
TRBD2	once	TRBV4-2	TRBJ2-3	CASSQEAGGGTDTQYF	TGTGCCAGCAGCCAAGAGGCGGGAGGGGGCACAGATACGCAGTATTTT
TRBD2	-	TRBV29-1	TRBJ2-7	CSVGGTFGEQYF	TGCAGCGTGGGGGGGACGTTCGGCGAGCAGTACTTC
TRBD2	-	TRBV5-1	TRBJ2-7	CASSLWGGSSYEQYF	TGCGCCAGCAGCTTGTGGGGGGGTAGCTCCTACGAGCAGTACTTC